The clone carrying this T cell receptor beta chain was detected only a few times. Its antigen is currently unknown. Antigen-specific CD4+ T cells were expanded (with viral peptide pools) by the ViraFEST assay ahead of sequencing. A 10-day culture period preceded the isolation of CD4+ T cells. Neither prior SARS-CoV-2 infection nor positive nucleocapsid antibodies were present in the vaccine recipients. The assay was immunoSEQ multiplex PCR, and TCRdb's table has in-frame clones only and misses some. This sample has tens of thousands of clones, with roughly 70% found just once. This sample is drawn from a study of vaccination effects on CD4 cells after COVID-19. Regarding the study as a whole: Limitations: small convalescent group and missing early post-infection timepoints.

V gave up 6 bases and J gave up 6 bases, with 15 bases separating them. The CDR3 consists of 15 residues. CDR1 and CDR2 from the germline V gene are MNHEY and SVGAGI. The rearrangement uses TRBV6-5 and TRBJ1-6, with a tentative D call TRBD1 (5 bases). The TCR was taken from a human donor who received a COVID-19 vaccine. Specimen: CD4+ T cells from PBMCs cultured with SARS-CoV-2 spike peptides, collected before COVID-19 vaccination. The CDR3 loop is CASRPQTDPNSPLHF. The CDR3 region has the DNA TGTGCCAGCAGACCTCAGACAGACCCTAATTCACCCCTCCACTTT.